This T cell receptor beta chain came from a study of blood T cells in healthy people across ages. Each donor supplied approximately 10 milliliters of peripheral blood. Next came a second PCR, run for about 7 to 12 cycles, which used a sample-barcoded 5' primer along with a J-beta primer mix. TCRdb re-called the 5' RACE reads with MiXCR, one entry per CDR3 protein. This repertoire shows approximately 800,000 distinct CDR3 sequences, around a quarter found once; its top ten account for roughly 3.5%. CDR1 and CDR2 from the germline V gene are SGHVS and FNYEAQ. V trimming: 5 bases; J trimming: 3 bases; junction bases outside the gene matches: 12. CDR3 length: 17 amino acids. This clonotype appeared a few times. These data are also associated with another study on T cells of mothers and their children. In that study: From each mother came over 8 million TCR beta CDR3 reads, and from each child came roughly 2.9 million.

The rearrangement uses TRBV7-6 and TRBJ1-2; 10 nucleotides line up with TRBD1. The sample consisted of blood. The sequence was obtained from a boy between 5 and 17 years old in good health. CDR3: CASSTRLTGGYDYGYTF. CDR3 DNA sequence: TGTGCCAGCAGCACCCGACTGACAGGGGGCTATGACTATGGCTACACCTTC.